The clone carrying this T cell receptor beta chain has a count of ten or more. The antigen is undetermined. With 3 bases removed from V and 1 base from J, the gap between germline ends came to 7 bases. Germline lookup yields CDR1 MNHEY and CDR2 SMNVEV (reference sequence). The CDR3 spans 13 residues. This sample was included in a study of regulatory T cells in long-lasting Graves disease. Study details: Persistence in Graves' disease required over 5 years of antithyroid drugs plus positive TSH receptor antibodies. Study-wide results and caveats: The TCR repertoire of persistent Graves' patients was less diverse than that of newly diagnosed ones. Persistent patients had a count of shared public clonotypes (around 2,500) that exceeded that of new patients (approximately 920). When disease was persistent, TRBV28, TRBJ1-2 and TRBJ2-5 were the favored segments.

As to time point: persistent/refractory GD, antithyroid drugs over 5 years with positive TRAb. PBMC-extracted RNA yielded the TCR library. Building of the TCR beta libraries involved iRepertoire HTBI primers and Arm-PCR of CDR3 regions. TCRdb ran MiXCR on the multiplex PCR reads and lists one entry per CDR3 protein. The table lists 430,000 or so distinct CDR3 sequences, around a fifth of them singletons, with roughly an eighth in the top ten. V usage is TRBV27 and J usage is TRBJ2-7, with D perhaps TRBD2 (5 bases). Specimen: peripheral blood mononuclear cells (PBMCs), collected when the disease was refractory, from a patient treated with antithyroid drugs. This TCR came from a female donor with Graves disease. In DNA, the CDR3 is TGTGCCAGCAGTTTGCGGGTTTCCTACGAGCAGTACTTC. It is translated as CASSLRVSYEQYF.